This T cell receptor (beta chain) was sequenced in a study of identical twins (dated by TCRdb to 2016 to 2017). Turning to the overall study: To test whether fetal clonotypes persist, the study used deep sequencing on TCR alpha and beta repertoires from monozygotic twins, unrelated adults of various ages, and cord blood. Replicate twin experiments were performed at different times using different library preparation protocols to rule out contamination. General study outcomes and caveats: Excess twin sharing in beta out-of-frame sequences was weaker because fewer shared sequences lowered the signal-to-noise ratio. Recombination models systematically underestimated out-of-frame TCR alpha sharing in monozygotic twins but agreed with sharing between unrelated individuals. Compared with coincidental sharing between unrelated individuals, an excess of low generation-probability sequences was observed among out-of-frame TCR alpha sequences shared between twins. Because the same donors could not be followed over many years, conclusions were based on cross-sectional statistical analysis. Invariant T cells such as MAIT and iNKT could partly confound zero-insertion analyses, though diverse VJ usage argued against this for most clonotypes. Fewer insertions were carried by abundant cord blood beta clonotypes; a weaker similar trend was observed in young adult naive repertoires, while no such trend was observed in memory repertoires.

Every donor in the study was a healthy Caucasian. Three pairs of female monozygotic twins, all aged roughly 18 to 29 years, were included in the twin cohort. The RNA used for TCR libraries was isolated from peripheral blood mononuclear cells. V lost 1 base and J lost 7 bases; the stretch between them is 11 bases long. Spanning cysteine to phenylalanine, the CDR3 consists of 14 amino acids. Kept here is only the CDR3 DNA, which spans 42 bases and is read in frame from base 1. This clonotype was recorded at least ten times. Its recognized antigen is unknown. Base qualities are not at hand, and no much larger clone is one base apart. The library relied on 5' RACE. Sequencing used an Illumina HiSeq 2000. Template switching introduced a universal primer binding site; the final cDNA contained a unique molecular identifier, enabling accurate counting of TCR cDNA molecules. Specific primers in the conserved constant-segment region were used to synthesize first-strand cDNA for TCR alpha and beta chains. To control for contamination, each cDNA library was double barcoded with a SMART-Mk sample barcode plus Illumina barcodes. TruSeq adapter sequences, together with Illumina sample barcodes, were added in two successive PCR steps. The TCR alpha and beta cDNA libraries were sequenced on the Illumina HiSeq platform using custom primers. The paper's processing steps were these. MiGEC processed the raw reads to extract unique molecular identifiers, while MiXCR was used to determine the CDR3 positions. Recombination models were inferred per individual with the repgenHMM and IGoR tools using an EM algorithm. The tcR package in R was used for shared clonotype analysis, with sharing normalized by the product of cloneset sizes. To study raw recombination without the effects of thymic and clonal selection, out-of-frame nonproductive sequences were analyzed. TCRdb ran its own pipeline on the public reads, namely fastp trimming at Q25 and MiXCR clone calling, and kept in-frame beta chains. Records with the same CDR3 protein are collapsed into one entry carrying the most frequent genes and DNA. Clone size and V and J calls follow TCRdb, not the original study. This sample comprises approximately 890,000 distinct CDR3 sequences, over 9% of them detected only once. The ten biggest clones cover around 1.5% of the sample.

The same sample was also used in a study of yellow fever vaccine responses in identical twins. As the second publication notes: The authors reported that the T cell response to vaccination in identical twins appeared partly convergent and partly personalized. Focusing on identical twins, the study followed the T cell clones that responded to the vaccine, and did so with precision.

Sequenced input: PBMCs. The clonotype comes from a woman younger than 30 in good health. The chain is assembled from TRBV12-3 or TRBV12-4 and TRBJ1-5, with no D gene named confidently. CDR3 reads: CASSLGAGVQPQHF. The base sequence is TGTGCCAGCAGTTTAGGGGCGGGTGTCCAGCCCCAGCATTTT.